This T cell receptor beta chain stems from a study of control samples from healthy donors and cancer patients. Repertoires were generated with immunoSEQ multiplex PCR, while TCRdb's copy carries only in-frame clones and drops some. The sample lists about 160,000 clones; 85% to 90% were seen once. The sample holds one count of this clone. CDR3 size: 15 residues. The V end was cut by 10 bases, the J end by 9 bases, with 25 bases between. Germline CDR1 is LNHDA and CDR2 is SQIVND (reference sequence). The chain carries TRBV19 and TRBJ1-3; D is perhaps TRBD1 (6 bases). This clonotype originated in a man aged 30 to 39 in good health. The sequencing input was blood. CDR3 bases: TGTGCCACCCCTGGGGGACAAGGGGCCCCTAGCACCATATATTTT. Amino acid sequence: CATPGGQGAPSTIYF.